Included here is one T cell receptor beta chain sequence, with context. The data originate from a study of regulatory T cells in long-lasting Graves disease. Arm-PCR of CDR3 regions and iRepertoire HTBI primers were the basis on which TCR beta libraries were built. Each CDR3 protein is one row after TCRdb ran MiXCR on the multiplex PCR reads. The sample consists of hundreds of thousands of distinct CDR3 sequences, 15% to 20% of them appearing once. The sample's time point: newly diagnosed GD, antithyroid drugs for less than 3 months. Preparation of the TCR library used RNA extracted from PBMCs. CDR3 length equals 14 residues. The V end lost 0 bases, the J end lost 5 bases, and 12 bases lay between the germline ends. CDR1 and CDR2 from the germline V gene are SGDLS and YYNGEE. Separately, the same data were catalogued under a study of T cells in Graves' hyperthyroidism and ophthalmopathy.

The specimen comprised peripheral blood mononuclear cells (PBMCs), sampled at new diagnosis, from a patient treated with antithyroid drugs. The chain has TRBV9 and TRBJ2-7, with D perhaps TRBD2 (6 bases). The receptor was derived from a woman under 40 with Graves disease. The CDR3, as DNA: TGTGCCAGCAGCGTAGCCTCAAGGGAGGACGAGCAGTACTTC. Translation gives CASSVASREDEQYF.